This record covers a single T cell receptor (beta chain). It has no known antigen specificity. No per-base quality is available; no much larger clone lies one base away. This sample was included in a study of T cell responses to AZD1222 COVID-19 vaccine (dated by TCRdb to 2020 to 2022). Regarding the complete study: AZD1222 recipients given second doses at about 4 weeks or at about 12 weeks were pooled, since spike-specific TCR depth and breadth were not found to differ between the two schedules. A total of approximately 250 trial participants underwent TCR sequencing, of whom under 220 had received two doses of AZD1222 and around 26 had received two doses of the MenACWY control vaccine. Trial participants were enrolled into age subgroups of 18-55, 56-69 and 70-plus years, which contained around 150, 28 and 57 TCR-sequenced participants, respectively.

The CDR3 regions of human TCRbeta chains were analyzed by immunosequencing. In the original analysis: Repertoire TCRs were matched against a reference library of SARS-CoV-2-specific TCRs generated with the MIRA antigen-specificity platform. Breadth was defined as the fraction of unique TCRs that were SARS-CoV-2-associated, and depth was defined as the fraction of total T cells that were SARS-CoV-2-associated. Using the MIRA data, every spike-specific TCR was mapped to the spike region that the TCR reacted to and assigned to either a CD4 or a CD8 class. Log10-transformed breadth and depth values were compared by one-way ANOVA with Sidak's multiple comparisons tests. TCRdb mirrors the immuneACCESS table, restricted to in-frame sequences. Some clones are absent from its copies; in checked studies, under half trace to an unresolved V gene, and the reason for the others is unknown. D and trimming were read from the DNA, whereas the V and J calls and clone size are those reported in that table. Within this sample are some 150,000 clones, with 80% to 95% of them counted one time only. The ten top clones hold approximately 4.7% of the sample.

What the research found in general, with its limitations: Participants were mostly white British, with more females than males. The authors suggested clonal diversity may have been underestimated. Conclusions about previously exposed vaccinees were limited because only six AZD1222 recipients were SARS-CoV-2 seropositive at baseline. No day 14 peak-response samples were available, so repertoires were characterized only after the peak T cell response. Reportedly, almost half of the unique spike-specific TCRs recognized epitopes lying outside the regions that are mutated in the B.1.351 and B.1.1.7 variants. After two AZD1222 doses, spike-specific TCR breadth and depth were significantly higher than at day 0 and than in MenACWY recipients. Vaccine-associated CD4 TCRs spanned the whole spike protein, with dominant responses in regions 160-218 and 743-854. In the small 56-69-year group, the increase in depth fell short of significance, most likely because of low power.

Read against the paper, the sample's time point label means: baseline before first vaccination. Samples from vaccinated people were obtained from the UK trials COV001 and COV002, which included a single-blind randomized controlled phase 2/3 trial of AZD1222 (ChAdOx1 nCoV-19) in healthy adults. Trial participant PBMC samples were collected at day 0 and day 28 after the second dose for TCRbeta chain sequencing. The clonotype comes from an adult in good health. Source: peripheral blood, taken on day 0 of AZD1222 vaccination.

The DNA reads as follows: TGTGCCACCAGGGGGGGCAGGGACACCGGGGAGCTGTTTTTT. It encodes CATRGGRDTGELFF. This sequence uses TRBV7-2 and TRBJ2-2; the D segment is perhaps TRBD1 or TRBD2, each sharing 7 matched bases. Sequences SGHTA (CDR1) and FQGNSA (CDR2) are obtained from the germline V gene. V is shortened by 10 bases, J by 3 bases, and the region joining them spans 15 bases. From cysteine to phenylalanine, the CDR3 is 14 amino acids long. CDR3 DNA only is kept here, 42 bases in frame from base 1.